This TCR beta chain was captured in a study of cytomegalovirus exposure and HLA in healthy donors. The primer mix had 60 Vbeta and 13 Jbeta primers. Using immunoSEQ multiplex PCR, the repertoire was profiled, and TCRdb retains in-frame clones only, with some absent. Among about 120,000 clones, over 65% were seen once, and the ten largest hold roughly 2.6%. The germline CDR1 and CDR2 sequences are MNHEY and SVGAGI. CDR3 length equals 15 residues. V gave up 6 bases and J gave up 6 bases, with 17 bases separating them. Specimen: PBMCs. The clonotype was recovered from a female donor in good health and CMV-seronegative. The chain employs TRBV6-5 and TRBJ2-2; tentative D call: TRBD1 (6 bases). The CDR3 nucleotides read TGTGCCAGCAGGCCCCGGGACAATAATCCCGGGGAGCTGTTTTTT. This sequence encodes CASRPRDNNPGELFF.